This T cell receptor beta chain was sequenced for a study of T-cell reconstitution after alpha-beta-depleted transplantation in children. Germline assignment: CDR1 MNHNS and CDR2 SASEGT. Between the trimmed V and J ends, which lost 8 bases and 2 bases, there was a span of 10 bases. This CDR3 contains 13 residues. Preparation of the TCRbeta library was carried out with unique molecular identifiers. TCRdb analysed the PCR reads with MiXCR anew, one entry per CDR3 protein. The table has about a million distinct CDR3 sequences, roughly 29% seen once. Source: PBMCs, mostly from graft donor cells, taken 360 days after TCRalphabeta/CD19-depleted stem cell transplant. The chain combines TRBV6-1 with TRBJ1-3, with D possibly matching TRBD1 (5 bases). The sequence was obtained from a boy in the first two years of life who had a stem cell transplant for SCID, so the T cells may come from the graft donor. The CDR3 DNA sequence: TGTGCCAGCTCGCGACAGACTGGAAACACCATATATTTT. This codes for CASSRQTGNTIYF.